The rows below give T cell receptor beta chains drawn from one sample of a study of blood T cell repertoires in COVID-19. Generated by immunoSEQ multiplex PCR, the TCRdb table keeps only in-frame clones and is missing some. The sample lists some 300,000 clones, around 90% occurring once. Specimen: peripheral blood. These receptors were collected from a woman between 50 and 59 years old with COVID-19, enrolled during active disease. Both conserved end residues are part of each CDR3. Fields, in order: V gene, D gene, clone size, J gene, CDR3 DNA, CDR3 protein. A D gene is named only where the DNA matches it firmly. Part of the rows lack a size; the others show once, few, many or a class for expanded clones.

v_call: TRBV12-3/TRBV12-4; d_call: .; clone_size: .; j_call: TRBJ1-4; cdr3_nt: TGTGCCAGCGGAGATGGGGAGTATGAAAAACTGTTTTTT; cdr3_aa: CASGDGEYEKLFF
v_call: TRBV14; d_call: .; clone_size: .; j_call: TRBJ2-7; cdr3_nt: TGTGCCAGCAGCCAAGCCCTCTACGAGCAGTACTTC; cdr3_aa: CASSQALYEQYF
v_call: TRBV4-2; d_call: .; clone_size: .; j_call: TRBJ1-2; cdr3_nt: TGTGCCAGCAGCCAAGAGTTAACAGCAACTAACTATGGCTACACCTTC; cdr3_aa: CASSQELTATNYGYTF
v_call: TRBV2; d_call: TRBD2; clone_size: .; j_call: TRBJ2-7; cdr3_nt: TGTGCCAGCACCCGGGTGGCTAGCGGGAGGTTCTACGAGCAGTACTTC; cdr3_aa: CASTRVASGRFYEQYF
v_call: TRBV11-2; d_call: TRBD2; clone_size: .; j_call: TRBJ2-3; cdr3_nt: TGTGCCAGCAGCTTCCGCGGGGAGGGGCGCAATACGCAGTATTTT; cdr3_aa: CASSFRGEGRNTQYF
v_call: TRBV7-9; d_call: .; clone_size: .; j_call: TRBJ2-1; cdr3_nt: TGTGCCAGCAGCTCACAAATTTCGTACAATGAGCAGTTCTTC; cdr3_aa: CASSSQISYNEQFF
v_call: TRBV30; d_call: .; clone_size: .; j_call: TRBJ1-1; cdr3_nt: TGTGTCCGAAGTGGGGGCAGAAGAACTGAAGCTTTCTTT; cdr3_aa: CVRSGGRRTEAFF
v_call: TRBV6-5; d_call: TRBD2; clone_size: .; j_call: TRBJ2-7; cdr3_nt: TGTGCCAGCAGTTACGGGCTAGCGGACGCCTACGAGCAGTACTTC; cdr3_aa: CASSYGLADAYEQYF
v_call: TRBV11-2; d_call: TRBD2; clone_size: .; j_call: TRBJ2-5; cdr3_nt: TGTGCCAGCAGCCCTGGTGGGCTAGCGGGTGAGACCCAGTACTTC; cdr3_aa: CASSPGGLAGETQYF
v_call: TRBV7-9; d_call: TRBD1; clone_size: .; j_call: TRBJ1-2; cdr3_nt: TGTGCCAGCAGGGGTGAGAAACAGGGGGCCCATGGCTACACCTTC; cdr3_aa: CASRGEKQGAHGYTF
v_call: TRBV27; d_call: .; clone_size: .; j_call: TRBJ1-5; cdr3_nt: TGTGCCAGCAGTCGAACCGGGAGCAATCAGCCCCAGCATTTT; cdr3_aa: CASSRTGSNQPQHF
v_call: TRBV6-5; d_call: .; clone_size: once; j_call: TRBJ1-3; cdr3_nt: TGTGCCAGCAGATCAGGGGCTAGCAGAAACACCATATATTTT; cdr3_aa: CASRSGASRNTIYF
v_call: TRBV4-1; d_call: .; clone_size: .; j_call: TRBJ2-3; cdr3_nt: TGCGCCAGCAGCCAAGGACTAGGGGTGGATACGCAGTATTTT; cdr3_aa: CASSQGLGVDTQYF
v_call: TRBV6-1; d_call: .; clone_size: once; j_call: TRBJ2-7; cdr3_nt: TGTGCCAGCAGTGAGCAGTCTAGCTCCTACGAGCAGTACTTC; cdr3_aa: CASSEQSSSYEQYF
v_call: TRBV19; d_call: .; clone_size: .; j_call: TRBJ2-1; cdr3_nt: TGTGCCAGTACGGAGGTAGTATCCTACAATGAGCAGTTCTTC; cdr3_aa: CASTEVVSYNEQFF
v_call: TRBV7-3; d_call: .; clone_size: .; j_call: TRBJ2-1; cdr3_nt: TGTGCCAGCAGCTCCCCCGGGGAGAGGGCGGAGCAGTTCTTC; cdr3_aa: CASSSPGERAEQFF
v_call: TRBV30; d_call: TRBD1; clone_size: .; j_call: TRBJ1-5; cdr3_nt: TGTGCCTGGAGAAATTCGGGACAGGGGCGTCAGCCCCAGCATTTT; cdr3_aa: CAWRNSGQGRQPQHF
v_call: TRBV7-8; d_call: .; clone_size: .; j_call: TRBJ1-5; cdr3_nt: TGTGCCAGCAGCTCCGGGTCCCAGAATCAGCCCCAGCATTTT; cdr3_aa: CASSSGSQNQPQHF
v_call: TRBV4-3; d_call: TRBD1; clone_size: .; j_call: TRBJ2-2; cdr3_nt: TGCGCCAGCAGCCAACACACAGGGGGTATGAACACCGGGGAGCTGTTTTTT; cdr3_aa: CASSQHTGGMNTGELFF
v_call: TRBV7-3; d_call: .; clone_size: .; j_call: TRBJ2-7; cdr3_nt: TGTGCCAGCAGCGTTAGCGGATCCTACGAGCAGTACTTC; cdr3_aa: CASSVSGSYEQYF
v_call: TRBV7-8; d_call: .; clone_size: .; j_call: TRBJ2-5; cdr3_nt: TGTGCCAGCAGCTTAAGCCCACTAAGAGAGACCCAGTACTTC; cdr3_aa: CASSLSPLRETQYF
v_call: TRBV21-1; d_call: .; clone_size: .; j_call: TRBJ2-1; cdr3_nt: TGTGCCAGCAGCATGCGGGAGTTAACGACGGAGGTCCATGAGCAGTTCTTC; cdr3_aa: CASSMRELTTEVHEQFF
v_call: TRBV7-2; d_call: .; clone_size: .; j_call: TRBJ2-1; cdr3_nt: TGTGCCAGCAGCTTAGGTAGCGGAAACAATGAGCAGTTCTTC; cdr3_aa: CASSLGSGNNEQFF
v_call: TRBV7-2; d_call: TRBD2; clone_size: .; j_call: TRBJ2-3; cdr3_nt: TGTGCCAGCAGCTTGAGCGGGACGGGCACAGATACGCAGTATTTT; cdr3_aa: CASSLSGTGTDTQYF
v_call: TRBV29-1; d_call: TRBD1; clone_size: .; j_call: TRBJ1-2; cdr3_nt: TGCAGCGCATCATTGGCGTCGACAGGGGGCTTTGGCTACACCTTC; cdr3_aa: CSASLASTGGFGYTF
v_call: TRBV29-1; d_call: .; clone_size: many; j_call: TRBJ2-7; cdr3_nt: TGCAGCGTAGGCGGTGGGGGAGGGCCTGTAGCCAGGGGCTACGAGCAGTACTTC; cdr3_aa: CSVGGGGGPVARGYEQYF
v_call: TRBV30; d_call: .; clone_size: .; j_call: TRBJ1-6; cdr3_nt: TGTGCCTGGAAGGATGGGGGGTGGAATTCACCCCTCCACTTT; cdr3_aa: CAWKDGGWNSPLHF
v_call: TRBV19; d_call: .; clone_size: .; j_call: TRBJ2-5; cdr3_nt: TGTGCCAGTAGTCGCTCTCGGGCGGGCGAGCGGGAGACCCAGTACTTC; cdr3_aa: CASSRSRAGERETQYF
v_call: TRBV28; d_call: .; clone_size: .; j_call: TRBJ1-6; cdr3_nt: TGTGCCAGCAGTTTCCCAAAGAGGGCCCATAATTCACCCCTCCACTTT; cdr3_aa: CASSFPKRAHNSPLHF
v_call: TRBV27; d_call: TRBD1; clone_size: .; j_call: TRBJ2-2; cdr3_nt: TGTGCCAGCAGTATACAGGGGCCCACCGGGGAGCTGTTTTTT; cdr3_aa: CASSIQGPTGELFF
v_call: TRBV18; d_call: .; clone_size: .; j_call: TRBJ2-5; cdr3_nt: TGTGCCAGCTCCCTTAGCCTAGCGGAGACCCAGTACTTC; cdr3_aa: CASSLSLAETQYF
v_call: TRBV3-1/TRBV3-2; d_call: .; clone_size: .; j_call: TRBJ2-1; cdr3_nt: TGTGCCAGCAGCCGTTACTCCGCGCGGAGGTACAATGAGCAGTTCTTC; cdr3_aa: CASSRYSARRYNEQFF
v_call: TRBV5-6; d_call: TRBD1; clone_size: .; j_call: TRBJ1-5; cdr3_nt: TGTGCCAGCAGCACGACAGGGTCGGGCAATCAGCCCCAGCATTTT; cdr3_aa: CASSTTGSGNQPQHF
v_call: TRBV7-9; d_call: .; clone_size: .; j_call: TRBJ2-5; cdr3_nt: TGTGCCAGCCAACAGACCCAAGAGACCCAGTACTTC; cdr3_aa: CASQQTQETQYF
v_call: TRBV6-6; d_call: .; clone_size: .; j_call: TRBJ2-7; cdr3_nt: TGTGCCAGCAGCCCGGTGCAGAGAGGAGGCTACGAGCAGTACTTC; cdr3_aa: CASSPVQRGGYEQYF
v_call: TRBV30; d_call: TRBD2; clone_size: .; j_call: TRBJ2-7; cdr3_nt: TGTGCCTGGGATAGCGGGAGCTCCTACGAGCAGTACTTC; cdr3_aa: CAWDSGSSYEQYF
v_call: TRBV11-2; d_call: TRBD2; clone_size: .; j_call: TRBJ2-1; cdr3_nt: TGTGCCAGCAGCCTGGGACTAGTGGTTGACAATGAGCAGTTCTTC; cdr3_aa: CASSLGLVVDNEQFF
v_call: TRBV7-7; d_call: .; clone_size: .; j_call: TRBJ1-3; cdr3_nt: TGTGCTAGCAGCTTGACGGGACAAGGAAACACCATATATTTT; cdr3_aa: CASSLTGQGNTIYF
v_call: TRBV29-1; d_call: .; clone_size: .; j_call: TRBJ2-1; cdr3_nt: TGCAGCGTGGACCCAGGGGCGAATGAGCAGTTCTTC; cdr3_aa: CSVDPGANEQFF
v_call: TRBV7-3; d_call: TRBD1; clone_size: .; j_call: TRBJ2-5; cdr3_nt: TGTGCCAGCAGCGACAGGGGGCCTGGAGAGACCCAGTACTTC; cdr3_aa: CASSDRGPGETQYF
v_call: TRBV5-5; d_call: .; clone_size: many; j_call: TRBJ1-6; cdr3_nt: TGTGCCAGCAGCTTGACAGAGAATTCACCCCTCCACTTT; cdr3_aa: CASSLTENSPLHF
v_call: TRBV6-5; d_call: .; clone_size: .; j_call: TRBJ1-1; cdr3_nt: TGTGCCAGCAGTACACCCTACGGAGACACTGAAGCTTTCTTT; cdr3_aa: CASSTPYGDTEAFF
v_call: TRBV4-1; d_call: TRBD1; clone_size: .; j_call: TRBJ1-2; cdr3_nt: TGCGCCAGCAGCCATCAACAGGGGCTCGCCTATGGCTACACCTTC; cdr3_aa: CASSHQQGLAYGYTF
v_call: TRBV19; d_call: TRBD2; clone_size: .; j_call: TRBJ2-1; cdr3_nt: TGTGCCAGTCGGAAGGCGGGAGGGTGGTATAATGAGCAGTTCTTC; cdr3_aa: CASRKAGGWYNEQFF
v_call: TRBV14; d_call: TRBD2; clone_size: .; j_call: TRBJ2-2; cdr3_nt: TGTGCCAGCAGCCAAGCGCTAGCGGGATTAGCGAACACCGGGGAGCTGTTTTTT; cdr3_aa: CASSQALAGLANTGELFF
v_call: TRBV12-5; d_call: .; clone_size: .; j_call: TRBJ2-3; cdr3_nt: TGTGCTAGTGGTTTGGGAGGTGGTCTAAACACAGATACGCAGTATTTT; cdr3_aa: CASGLGGGLNTDTQYF
v_call: TRBV30; d_call: TRBD1; clone_size: .; j_call: TRBJ1-6; cdr3_nt: TGTGCCGGGACCCGGGACAGGCATTCTAATTCACCCCTCCACTTT; cdr3_aa: CAGTRDRHSNSPLHF
v_call: TRBV4-1; d_call: TRBD1; clone_size: once; j_call: TRBJ2-4; cdr3_nt: TGCGCCAGCAGCCAACGTGGGGACAGCCTAGCCAAAAACATTCAGTACTTC; cdr3_aa: CASSQRGDSLAKNIQYF
v_call: TRBV15; d_call: .; clone_size: .; j_call: TRBJ2-1; cdr3_nt: TGTGCCACCAGCAGAGATAACCGCGGGCGAGGCGATGAGCAGTTCTTC; cdr3_aa: CATSRDNRGRGDEQFF
v_call: TRBV7-9; d_call: TRBD1; clone_size: once; j_call: TRBJ1-1; cdr3_nt: TGTGCCAGCAGCTTAGATCGAATTGGCAGGGGGTCCACTGAAGCTTTCTTT; cdr3_aa: CASSLDRIGRGSTEAFF
v_call: TRBV12-5; d_call: .; clone_size: .; j_call: TRBJ2-5; cdr3_nt: TGTGCTAGTGGTTTGCCCCTACCCGAGACCCAGTACTTC; cdr3_aa: CASGLPLPETQYF
v_call: TRBV3-1/TRBV3-2; d_call: .; clone_size: once; j_call: TRBJ2-6; cdr3_nt: TGTGCCAGCAGCTTGGGACCAGGGGGGAGCTCTGGGGCCAACGTCCTGACTTTC; cdr3_aa: CASSLGPGGSSGANVLTF
v_call: TRBV11-3; d_call: .; clone_size: .; j_call: TRBJ2-7; cdr3_nt: TGTGCCAGCAGCCTCAGGGATAACTACGAGCAGTACTTC; cdr3_aa: CASSLRDNYEQYF
v_call: TRBV24-1; d_call: .; clone_size: .; j_call: TRBJ2-7; cdr3_nt: TGTGCCACCAGTGATTCTACGGCTAGCTCCTACGAGCAGTACTTC; cdr3_aa: CATSDSTASSYEQYF
v_call: TRBV7-9; d_call: .; clone_size: .; j_call: TRBJ2-7; cdr3_nt: TGTGCCAGCAGCTCCATACAGGTTTCCTACGAGCAGTACTTC; cdr3_aa: CASSSIQVSYEQYF
v_call: TRBV7-8; d_call: .; clone_size: .; j_call: TRBJ1-1; cdr3_nt: TGTGCCAGCAGCTTAGTTTCCAGGTCGGGGACTGAAGCTTTCTTT; cdr3_aa: CASSLVSRSGTEAFF
v_call: TRBV30; d_call: TRBD2; clone_size: .; j_call: TRBJ2-7; cdr3_nt: TGTGCCTGGCAGCTAGCGGGCTACGAGCAGTACTTC; cdr3_aa: CAWQLAGYEQYF